These 26 T cell receptor beta chains share one sample of origin, sequenced in a study of graft-versus-host responses after intestinal transplantation. Repertoires were generated with immunoSEQ multiplex PCR, while TCRdb's copy carries only in-frame clones and drops some. The table has fewer than 9,500 clones, about nine tenths seen once. Here the sequenced sample was PBMCs, taken 30 to 33 days after intestinal transplant. The receptors were sampled from a human patient who received an intestinal transplant, so some T cells may come from the graft donor.

Here the CDR3 DNA reads TGTGCCAGCAGTTTGGACAGGTTCAGTGGCTACACCTTC. Translated: CASSLDRFSGYTF. V gene TRBV27 combines with J gene TRBJ1-2; 7 bases align to TRBD1. The length of the CDR3 is 13 residues. Per the germline V gene, CDR1 is MNHEY and CDR2 is SMNVEV (reference sequence). After removal of 3 bases from V and 7 bases from J, the junction contained 5 bases not matched to a gene.

J is TRBJ2-6 and V is TRBV21-1. TRBV21-1 is deemed a pseudogene. This CDR3 has 19 residues. The CDR3 nucleotides are TGTGCCAGCAGCAAAGAATGGGGGGCAGCCCAGCCTGGGGCCAACGTCCTGACTTTC. Translated: CASSKEWGAAQPGANVLTF.

The CDR3 spells CASSLDREAYEQYF. In DNA form, the CDR3 reads TGCGCCAGCAGCTTGGACAGGGAAGCCTACGAGCAGTACTTC. The chain uses TRBV5-1 and TRBJ2-7; a possible D gene is TRBD1 (6 bases). Trimming removed 0 bases from V and 2 bases from J, with 9 bases in between. The CDR3 runs to 14 residues. Germline V gene lookup returns CDR1 SGHRS and CDR2 YFSETQ.

The genes are TRBV5-3 and TRBJ2-3, with D uncertain. TRBV5-3 is classed as an ORF, of uncertain function. The CDR3 sequence is 12 residues long. Trimming removed 1 base at V and 4 bases at J, with 4 bases between. CDR3 sequence (DNA): TGTGCCAGAAGCTTGCTAGCAGATACGCAGTATTTT. Residues: CARSLLADTQYF.

This chain joins TRBV7-9 and TRBJ2-5, with a weak D call TRBD1 (7 bases). Trimming cost V 4 bases and J 5 bases, with 17 bases left between them. The CDR3 is 15 residues long. Germline values: CDR1 SEHNR, CDR2 FQNEAQ (reference sequence). The CDR3 nucleotides read TGTGCCAGCAGCTCCGCCCAGGGGGGTAGCGAGACCCAGTACTTC. Amino acids: CASSSAQGGSETQYF.

The chain combines TRBV11-2 with TRBJ2-1; D call uncertain. V was cut by 4 bases and J by 6 bases, with 7 bases left in between. The CDR3 totals 12 residues. Germline CDR1 SGHAT, CDR2 FQNNGV. CDR3 region: CASSSGFNEQFF. The DNA of the CDR3 is TGTGCCAGCAGCTCTGGATTCAATGAGCAGTTCTTC.

The V call is TRBV30, the J call TRBJ1-6; D is unclear. The V end was cut by 5 bases, the J end by 0 bases, with 11 bases between. Germline-derived CDR1 and CDR2 are GTSNPN and SVGIG (reference sequence). The CDR3 length is 15 residues. CDR3 nucleotides: TGTGCCTGGGTTCAGTCCCCCTCCTATAATTCACCCCTCCACTTT. The encoded protein is CAWVQSPSYNSPLHF.

The V call is TRBV12-5, the J call TRBJ2-5; TRBD2 aligns across 9 bases. After removal of 1 base from V and 4 bases from J, the junction contained 4 bases not matched to a gene. The CDR3 covers 15 residues. Per the germline V gene, CDR1 is LGHNT and CDR2 is FRNRAP. CDR3 region: CASGLAGLALETQYF. The CDR3 coding sequence is TGTGCTAGTGGTTTGGCGGGACTAGCATTAGAGACCCAGTACTTC.

The rearrangement links TRBV19 to TRBJ1-2; D remains unclear. The germline V gene encodes CDR1 LNHDA and CDR2 SQIVND (reference sequence). The length of the CDR3 is 16 residues. V was shortened by 11 bases and J by 0 bases, with 22 bases between the two germline ends. The CDR3, as DNA: TGTGCCCCTGAGTCGGCAGCCCCGAGGGCTAACTATGGCTACACCTTC. This encodes CAPESAAPRANYGYTF.

V is TRBV2 and J is TRBJ2-1; 13 bases agree with TRBD2. The germline CDR1 and CDR2 sequences are SNHLY and FYNNEI. The CDR3 totals 16 residues. Trimming cost V 3 bases and J 7 bases; bases outside gene matches: 6. CDR3 nucleotide sequence: TGTGCCAGCAGTGACCCCGGGACTAGCGGGGTAAATGAGCAGTTCTTC. This gives the protein CASSDPGTSGVNEQFF.

This clone was seen a single time. The chain is built from TRBV5-5 and TRBJ2-6; TRBD1 aligns across 8 bases. Trimming cost V 0 bases and J 11 bases; bases outside gene matches: 1. Germline V gene data show CDR1 as SGHKS and CDR2 as YYEKEE (reference sequence). The CDR3 consists of 13 residues. The CDR3 here is CASSLAGGYVLTF. CDR3 in DNA: TGTGCCAGCAGCTTGGCAGGGGGCTACGTCCTGACTTTC.

The rearrangement joins TRBV4-2 to TRBJ2-7, with D perhaps TRBD2 (6 bases). Trimming left V 1 base short and J 4 bases short, with 11 bases between. There are 14 residues in the CDR3. Germline V gene lookup returns CDR1 LGHNA and CDR2 YNFKEQ. The CDR3 nucleotides are TGTGCCAGCAGCCAAGCGGGGGAATCGTACGAGCAGTACTTC. Its protein product is CASSQAGESYEQYF.

The chain combines TRBV27 with TRBJ1-2, with D possibly matching TRBD1 (6 bases). The V end was cut by 2 bases, the J end by 3 bases, with 16 bases between. The CDR3 runs to 16 residues. The V gene's germline CDR1 is MNHEY and CDR2 SMNVEV (reference sequence). The CDR3 coding sequence is TGTGCCAGCAGTTTACGGCGGGGGCCCTCCCACTATGGCTACACCTTC. Translation gives CASSLRRGPSHYGYTF.

The chain couples TRBV4-1 to TRBJ1-2; tentative D call: TRBD1 (6 bases). Germline values: CDR1 MGHRA, CDR2 YSYEKL. V was clipped by 2 bases and J by 3 bases, with 10 bases between them. CDR3 length: 14 residues. The CDR3 spells CASSQFAGDYGYTF. DNA for the CDR3: TGCGCCAGCAGCCAATTCGCAGGGGACTATGGCTACACCTTC.

The genes are TRBV6-6 and TRBJ1-2; the D gene is possibly TRBD1 (5 bases). V lost 6 bases to trimming and J lost 1 base, with 9 bases between them. The germline gives CDR1 MNHNY, CDR2 SVGAGI (reference sequence). This CDR3 is 13 amino acids long. The CDR3 sequence is CASSTGRNYGYTF. The CDR3 DNA sequence: TGTGCCAGCAGCACGGGACGTAACTATGGCTACACCTTC.

The chain couples TRBV7-1 to TRBJ2-7, with TRBD1 matching 8 bases. TRBV7-1 is classed as an ORF, of uncertain function. With V trimmed by 4 bases and J by 3 bases, 2 bases remained unmatched. The CDR3 loop spans 13 amino acids. The CDR3 DNA reads TGTGCCAGCAGCTGGGGACAGGTCTACGAGCAGTACTTC. It translates to CASSWGQVYEQYF.

The V call is TRBV6-6, the J call TRBJ2-1; no firm D call. The CDR3 covers 13 residues. The germline V gene has CDR1 MNHNY and CDR2 SVGAGI (reference sequence). Trimming left V 7 bases short and J 5 bases short, with 12 bases between. CDR3 DNA sequence: TGTGCCAGCACTGGGCCGGCAGACAATGAGCAGTTCTTC. Its protein product is CASTGPADNEQFF.

The chain has TRBV4-1 and TRBJ2-7; D not resolved. CDR1 and CDR2 from the germline V gene are MGHRA and YSYEKL. The CDR3 loop spans 16 amino acids. V was pared by 3 bases and J by 3 bases, with 18 bases between. The CDR3 reads CASSQDLSLLGYEQYF. Written as DNA, the CDR3 is TGCGCCAGCAGCCAGGATTTATCGTTGTTGGGCTACGAGCAGTACTTC.

J is TRBJ1-5 and V is TRBV5-4; 11 nucleotides align to TRBD1. V was clipped by 3 bases and J by 5 bases; unmatched bases: 1. This CDR3 comprises 14 residues. Germline values: CDR1 SGHNT, CDR2 YYREEE (reference sequence). The DNA of the CDR3 is TGTGCCAGCAGCTCGGACAGGGGGCATCAGCCCCAGCATTTT. Translating gives CASSSDRGHQPQHF.

This chain uses TRBV7-9 with TRBJ2-1; 8 positions match TRBD1. The germline CDR1 and CDR2 sequences are SEHNR and FQNEAQ (reference sequence). The CDR3 covers 15 residues. V was clipped by 1 base and J by 7 bases; unmatched bases: 6. CDR3 region: CASSLGDRLENEQFF. Written as DNA, the CDR3 is TGTGCCAGCAGCTTAGGGGACAGGTTAGAAAATGAGCAGTTCTTC.

The V gene is TRBV5-8, the J gene TRBJ1-2; 7 bases align to TRBD1. J was trimmed by 0 bases and V by 3 bases; bases with no gene match: 2. This CDR3 has 14 residues. The V gene's germline CDR1 is SGHTS and CDR2 YDEGEE. The CDR3 region is CASSWDSSNYGYTF. The DNA for the CDR3 is TGTGCCAGCAGCTGGGACAGCTCTAACTATGGCTACACCTTC.

The V call is TRBV6-4, the J call TRBJ1-6; 7 nucleotides agree with TRBD1. The V gene's germline CDR1 is MRHNA and CDR2 SNTAGT. After removal of 0 bases from V and 14 bases from J, the junction contained 10 bases not matched to a gene. The CDR3 length is 15 residues. CDR3 protein: CASSDSGGGDFTLHF. Here the CDR3 DNA reads TGTGCCAGCAGTGACTCAGGAGGGGGCGATTTCACCCTCCACTTT.

The chain employs TRBV5-1 and TRBJ2-1, with D maybe TRBD1 (6 bases). The CDR3 runs 16 residues. Germline-derived CDR1 and CDR2 are SGHRS and YFSETQ. V lost 3 bases and J lost 2, with 15 bases in between. The CDR3 protein is CASSYSSGVPYNEQFF. The CDR3 DNA reads TGCGCCAGCAGCTACTCTTCAGGGGTACCCTACAATGAGCAGTTCTTC.

J is TRBJ2-1 and V is TRBV4-1, with D maybe TRBD1 (5 bases). V lost 3 bases, J lost 4 bases, and 16 bases lay in between. Germline CDR1 MGHRA, CDR2 YSYEKL. This CDR3 has 16 amino acids. CDR3 coding DNA: TGCGCCAGCAGCCACGGCCGTGGGGCATATTACAATGAGCAGTTCTTC. It is translated as CASSHGRGAYYNEQFF.

The genes are TRBV13 and TRBJ2-3; D gene ambiguous. V dropped 1 base and J dropped 4 bases, with 9 bases sitting between them. Per the germline V gene, CDR1 is PRHDT and CDR2 is FYEKMQ (reference sequence). The CDR3 consists of 14 residues. This CDR3 is CASSLEVVPDTQYF. The DNA of the CDR3 is TGTGCCAGCAGCTTAGAAGTTGTCCCAGATACGCAGTATTTT.

This clone was recorded once. The chain is built from TRBV1 and TRBJ2-1; the table's D gene call, TRBD1, was not cross checked with the DNA. TRBV1 is labeled a pseudogene. CDR3 size: 14 residues. The CDR3 sequence is CTSSLRRKYNEQFF. In nucleotides, the CDR3 is TGCACCAGCAGCCTCCGCAGGAAGTACAATGAGCAGTTCTTC.